A single T cell receptor (beta chain) is shown here with its context. No antigen is known for it. The read terminates 3 residues before the CDR3 end, so the remaining end is supplied by the germline J gene. The sample originates from a study of T cell clonality in common variable immunodeficiency. The study's findings and limits: Compared with healthy controls, CVID subjects showed increased TCRbeta clonality, mostly in about a third.

Germline V gene data show CDR1 as DFQATT and CDR2 as SNEGSKA (reference sequence). V was clipped by 6 bases and J by 2 bases, with 22 bases between them. CDR3 size: 16 residues. Here immunoSEQ multiplex PCR was the method, and the copy in TCRdb shows in-frame clones only, minus some. Altogether about 52,000 clones were found in the sample, and no singletons occur. The TCR originated in a person aged 18 to 75 in good health. V usage is TRBV20-1 and J usage is TRBJ2-5; no firm D call. Sequenced: peripheral blood mononuclear cells. The CDR3 loop reads CSATSQSTALQETQYF. CDR3 DNA, as far as it was read: TGCAGTGCCACATCCCAATCTACAGCCCTACAAGAGACC.